This paragraph covers one T cell receptor beta chain sequence. At least ten counts were recorded for this clonotype. Its binding antigen is unknown. Nothing much larger sits one base from this clone, and base qualities are not available. The data derive from a study of T cells in Graves' hyperthyroidism and ophthalmopathy (dated by TCRdb to about 2019). Study-level background: Peripheral blood samples were taken at initial diagnosis, before any treatment was given. TCR V-J signatures able to tell the groups apart were searched for in a discovery cohort of 90 to 100 patients, of whom under 45 had Graves' ophthalmopathy and around 57 had stable Graves' hyperthyroidism. Prospective prediction of ophthalmopathy was tested in an independent validation cohort consisting of about 20 hyperthyroidism patients and approximately 16 patients who later progressed to ophthalmopathy. The 100 or so discovery patients were randomly split 7:3 into training and test sets. In addition, the study compared T-cell repertoires in thyroid tissue and in blood from six Graves' hyperthyroidism patients. Following sampling, methimazole starting at 30 mg daily was given to hyperthyroidism patients, and high-dose intravenous methylprednisolone was given to ophthalmopathy patients. TCR Vbeta CDR3 sequencing of some 140 peripheral blood samples (approximately 44 ophthalmopathy, some 75 hyperthyroidism and around 17 progressor patients) is reported in the paper.

V is cut back by 9 bases and J by 8 bases, with 4 bases in the junction unmatched. The cysteine opens and the phenylalanine closes a CDR3 of 12 amino acids. CDR3 DNA only is kept here, 36 bases in frame from base 1. The germline V gene sets CDR1 to MNHEY and CDR2 to SVGEGT. Hyperthyroidism patients were newly diagnosed, had a disease duration of under 2 months, and were aged 18 to 65 years. The study excluded patients with uncontrolled infections, other autoimmune diseases, pregnancy or lactation. Diagnoses were based on clinical symptoms, serum thyroxine and TRAb, thyroid ultrasound and orbital computed tomography. Blood from progressor patients was collected at the time of first diagnosis with hyperthyroidism, before any ophthalmopathy symptoms had appeared. PBMCs were isolated from 7.5 to 10 ml of fresh peripheral blood by Ficoll-Paque density gradient centrifugation. Patients classed as progressors first received a Graves' hyperthyroidism diagnosis and then went on to develop ophthalmopathy during follow-up. Total RNA was extracted with Trizol reagent, and quality was checked on an Agilent 2100 Bioanalyzer.

Amplification of TCR beta CDR3 regions was carried out from RNA transcripts. A first-round RT-PCR of the TCR CDR3 used the HTBI primer set with the Qiagen OneStep RT-PCR kit. Libraries were constructed in a second round of multiplex PCR, after which size selection and purification were carried out. Sequencing of the libraries was done on an Illumina HiSeq2000 using paired-end 100 bp reads. As for how the authors treated the data: SOAPnuke was used to process the raw data, with reads discarded if the reads contained adapters or uncalled bases, had a mean Phred below 15, or lacked an exact constant-primer or identifier match. COPE v1.2.5 was used to merge high-quality paired reads, and clonotypes were defined as unique nucleotide sequences. MiTCR v1.1 was used to align clonotypes to the IMGT TRBV, TRBD and TRBJ reference segments. The analysis was restricted to V-J combinations with a frequency above 0.0001, which together covered just over 99% of the repertoires. The TCS score was defined as the ratio of F50 (clonal expansion) to E x V (chaos), calculated using BLOSUM62-based TCRdist between CDR3 peptides within each V-J. Welch's t-statistics and random forest reduced just over 500 V-J features to 13, which were used in a naive Bayes classifier (R e1071). TCRdb reworked the public reads: Q25 trimming with fastp, MiXCR clone assembly, productive beta chains retained. Entries that share a CDR3 protein sequence are merged under the most common genes and DNA. For this entry, the V and J calls and clone size follow TCRdb and not the study's own pipeline. For this sample the table gives fewer than 650,000 distinct CDR3 sequences, of which about 15% were detected only once. The ten largest clones represent roughly 5.5% of the sample.

Paper-wide results and their limitations: Sample size was not statistically predetermined, and investigators were not blinded to group allocation. A model built on a 13 V-J signature distinguished ophthalmopathy from stable hyperthyroidism, reaching 87.88% sensitivity and about 81% specificity in cross-validation and 80%/75% in testing. In validation, progression to ophthalmopathy was predicted by the model with approximately 67% sensitivity and roughly 76% specificity, a median of approximately 6.5 months before onset. Most expanded thyroid clonotypes (frequency above 0.001) were also detected in blood, a finding suggesting that blood repertoires may reflect thyroid immune responses.

The clonotype comes from a woman aged 30 to 39 with Graves' hyperthyroidism that later progressed to Graves' ophthalmopathy. The sequenced sample consisted of blood. This chain is built from TRBV6-2 or TRBV6-3 and TRBJ2-4; 10 of the junction bases match TRBD1. This receptor carries the CDR3 CARGTGVDIQYF. Here is the DNA: TGTGCCAGAGGGACAGGGGTTGACATTCAGTACTTC.